This TCR beta chain was profiled in a study of human T cells and chemical hapten exposure. Time point reported: patch test 2, 6 weeks after DPC sensitization. Treatment indicated: therapeutic diphenylcyclopropenone sensitization with weekly scalp DPC. Donors were 18 to 70-year-old alopecia patients suitable for DPC. V dropped 2 bases and J dropped 0 bases, with 17 bases sitting between them. The CDR3 covers 18 residues. Germline CDR1 reads SGHVS; CDR2 reads FQNEAQ. Unique molecular identifiers were linked by the library to individual cDNA molecules. A single record per CDR3 protein comes from TCRdb applying MiXCR to the RACE reads. Of fewer than 90,000 distinct CDR3 sequences in the sample, 6.6% are singletons; the top ten hold 1.3%.

Sample: whole blood, taken in connection with sensitization to the hapten diphenylcyclopropenone (DPC). The origin of this receptor is a woman in her thirties with alopecia areata. Some clones in this sample may be carry-over from other donors' samples. The V and J genes are TRBV7-8 and TRBJ1-3; the D is unclear. CDR3 loop: CASSLWDRRARSGNTIYF. In DNA, the CDR3 is TGTGCCAGCAGCTTATGGGATCGGAGGGCGCGCTCTGGAAACACCATATATTTT.